This TCR beta chain derives from a study of T cell clones after liver transplantation. Only in-frame clones appear in the TCRdb table, and some are missing; sequencing was by immunoSEQ multiplex PCR. The profile covers about 120,000 clones, with 90% appearing a single time and approximately 0.78% taken by the ten largest. V trimming: 2 bases; J trimming: 4 bases; junction bases outside the gene matches: 7. Germline V lookup: CDR1 SGHRS, CDR2 YFSETQ. There are 16 residues in the CDR3. Sequenced material: CD4+ T cells from blood, taken 12 months after liver transplant. This chain links TRBV5-1 with TRBJ2-1; 9 bases are shared with TRBD2. This clonotype was sampled from a human patient who received a liver transplant. The T cells may partly be graft donor cells. CDR3 loop: CASSFGLAGPYNEQFF. CDR3 bases: TGCGCCAGCAGCTTCGGTCTAGCGGGGCCATACAATGAGCAGTTCTTC. Combining the CDR3 with reference TRBV5-1 and TRBJ2-1 gives the whole variable domain KAGVTQTPRYLIKTRGQQVTLSCSPISGHRSVSWYQQTPGQGLQFLFEYFSETQRNKGNFPGRFSGRQFSNSRSEMNVSTLELGDSALYLCASSFGLAGPYNEQFFGPGTRLTVL.